What follows are 15 T cell receptor beta chains derived from one specimen sequenced in a study of identical twins. A single record per CDR3 protein comes from TCRdb applying MiXCR to the 5' RACE reads. The sample has some 730,000 distinct CDR3 sequences, roughly 20% seen once. This sample also appeared in a second study, on T cells expressing NK-cell markers.

The material sequenced was PBMCs. The receptor source for this set is a woman aged 18-35 years in good health.

The chain links TRBV7-9 to TRBJ1-2, with D possibly being TRBD1 (5 bases). The V gene's germline CDR1 is SEHNR and CDR2 FQNEAQ (reference sequence). Trimming stripped 5 bases from V and 8 bases from J, with 18 bases between. This CDR3 is 14 amino acids long. CDR3 in DNA: TGTGCCAGCAGCCCCACGGGGCCATTTTCGGGCTACACCTTC. Its protein product is CASSPTGPFSGYTF. Together with reference TRBV7-9 and TRBJ1-2, the CDR3 gives the full variable domain: DTGVSQNPRHKITKRGQNVTFRCDPISEHNRLYWYRQTLGQGPEFLTYFQNEAQLEKSRLLSDRFSAERPKGSFSTLEIQRTEQGDSAMYLCASSPTGPFSGYTFGSGTRLTVV.

The V and J genes are TRBV18 and TRBJ1-2; D gene uncertain. Trimming shortened V by 2 bases and J by 3 bases, and 7 bases separated the two germline ends. CDR1 and CDR2 (germline): KGHSH, LQKENI. There are 13 residues in the CDR3. The CDR3 nucleotides are TGTGCCAGCTCACCAAACGGGGACTATGGCTACACCTTC. The encoded protein is CASSPNGDYGYTF.

The V and J genes are TRBV20-1 and TRBJ2-7; D is ambiguous. Germline V gene data show CDR1 as DFQATT and CDR2 as SNEGSKA (reference sequence). The CDR3 runs 16 residues. Trimming left V 4 bases short and J 7 bases short, with 26 bases between. CDR3 in amino acids: CSAIIGTARNWEEQYF. The CDR3 DNA reads TGCAGTGCTATCATCGGCACAGCACGAAATTGGGAAGAGCAGTACTTC.

This clonotype was recorded a few times. The gene calls are TRBV5-1 and TRBJ2-3; 9 nucleotides align to TRBD2. The CDR3 runs to 15 residues. Germline-derived CDR1 and CDR2 are SGHRS and YFSETQ. With V trimmed by 4 bases and J by 5 bases, 8 bases remained unmatched. As DNA, the CDR3 is TGCGCCAGCAGCGGAAGTAGCGGGAGAGGAGATACGCAGTATTTT. The encoded protein is CASSGSSGRGDTQYF.

This clonotype has only a few counts. J is TRBJ2-2 and V is TRBV29-1; either TRBD1 or TRBD2 may fit D (5 bases each). Trimming left V 7 bases short and J 3 bases short, with 18 bases between. The germline gives CDR1 SQVTM, CDR2 ANQGSEA. The CDR3 runs to 15 residues. CDR3 in amino acids: CSALLIRDHTGELFF. As DNA, the CDR3 is TGCAGCGCCCTCCTTATCCGGGACCACACCGGGGAGCTGTTTTTT.

This clonotype was recorded a few times. V usage is TRBV10-3 and J usage is TRBJ2-3, with TRBD2 as a possible D gene (6 bases). The CDR3 is made up of 19 amino acids. V lost 4 bases to trimming and J lost 3 bases, with 26 bases between them. Germline lookup yields CDR1 ENHRY and CDR2 SYGVKD. CDR3 region: CAISGTAGTSLRGTDTQYF. In DNA form, the CDR3 reads TGTGCCATCAGTGGAACGGCGGGGACCTCCCTAAGAGGGACAGATACGCAGTATTTT.

The gene calls are TRBV6-1 and TRBJ2-1; 8 bases fit TRBD2. The trim removed 7 bases at V and 7 bases at J, leaving 12 bases unmatched. CDR3 length equals 15 residues. Germline CDR1 MNHNS, CDR2 SASEGT. CDR3 region: CASTRSGAAANEQFF. In DNA form, the CDR3 reads TGTGCCAGCACCCGTAGCGGGGCCGCCGCGAATGAGCAGTTCTTC.

This sequence joins TRBV12-3 or TRBV12-4 and TRBJ2-3; D uncertain. This CDR3 contains 16 residues. Trimming stripped 0 bases from V and 2 bases from J, with 12 bases between. In DNA, the CDR3 is TGTGCCAGCAGTTTAGCGCTACGTTTTTACACAGATACGCAGTATTTT. This translates into CASSLALRFYTDTQYF.

This chain connects TRBV6-5 to TRBJ2-7; D call uncertain. The ends were cut back, 0 bases at V and 0 bases at J, with 9 bases in the middle. This CDR3 is 15 amino acids long. From germline, CDR1 is MNHEY and CDR2 SVGAGI. The CDR3 loop is CASSYSSPSSYEQYF. CDR3 DNA sequence: TGTGCCAGCAGTTACTCGAGCCCCAGCTCCTACGAGCAGTACTTC.

This clonotype was detected ten times or more. V usage is TRBV13 and J usage is TRBJ2-7, with D tentatively TRBD1 or TRBD2 (6 bases each). The CDR3 has 14 amino acids. The germline V gene has CDR1 PRHDT and CDR2 FYEKMQ (reference sequence). V was cut by 5 bases and J by 7 bases, with 18 bases left in between. The CDR3 sequence is CASSRGRGSGEQYF. For the CDR3, the DNA is TGTGCCAGCAGCCGGGGGCGTGGTAGTGGTGAGCAGTACTTC.

This clonotype occurred a few times. The rearrangement joins TRBV27 to TRBJ2-7; no clear D. The CDR3 is made up of 16 amino acids. The germline CDR1 and CDR2 sequences are MNHEY and SMNVEV (reference sequence). The V gene lost 3 bases and the J gene lost 3 bases, with 18 bases spanning the gap. The CDR3: CASSFVPKSRGYEQYF. For the CDR3, the DNA is TGTGCCAGCAGTTTCGTCCCTAAATCCCGAGGCTACGAGCAGTACTTC.

This clonotype was counted a few times. V usage is TRBV7-3 and J usage is TRBJ1-5, with D hard to call. The CDR3 extends over 13 amino acids. Germline CDR1 reads SGHTA; CDR2 reads FQGTGA. V lost 3 bases, J lost 5 bases, and 8 bases lay in between. The CDR3 DNA is TGTGCCAGCAGCTTGGGGTCCCATCAGCCCCAGCATTTT. It codes for CASSLGSHQPQHF.

V gene TRBV15 combines with J gene TRBJ2-7; D gene ambiguous. In germline, CDR1 is LNHNV, CDR2 YYDKDF (reference sequence). The V gene lost 1 base and the J gene lost 3 bases, with 7 bases spanning the gap. The CDR3 length is 13 residues. CDR3 amino acids: CATSRAIFYEQYF. CDR3 sequence (DNA): TGTGCCACCAGCAGAGCTATTTTCTACGAGCAGTACTTC.

This chain connects TRBV7-9 to TRBJ1-2; 7 bases are a match to TRBD1. Looked up from germline, CDR1 is SEHNR and CDR2 is FQNEAQ (reference sequence). The CDR3 runs to 15 residues. J gave up 1 base and V 2 bases, and 4 bases lay outside the gene matches. CDR3 in amino acids: CASSLMGTDNYGYTF. The CDR3 region has the DNA TGTGCCAGCAGCTTAATGGGGACAGATAACTATGGCTACACCTTC.

There are a few counts of this clonotype. The chain links TRBV30 to TRBJ1-5; 7 nucleotides line up with TRBD1. CDR1 is GTSNPN, CDR2 SVGIG, per germline (reference sequence). Unmatched junction bases numbered 7, after V lost 5 bases and J lost 6 bases. The CDR3 runs 13 residues. CDR3 protein: CAWATGSAQPQHF. Here the CDR3 DNA reads TGTGCCTGGGCGACAGGGTCGGCTCAGCCCCAGCATTTT.